The TCR beta chain described here comes from a study of T-cell reconstitution after alpha-beta-depleted transplantation in children. Unique molecular identifiers featured in how the TCRbeta library was prepared. TCRdb called the PCR reads again in MiXCR, with one record for every CDR3 protein. The repertoire holds approximately 200,000 distinct CDR3 sequences, with approximately 14% as singletons. The germline gives CDR1 SGHRS, CDR2 YFSETQ. CDR3 length: 15 amino acids. V was clipped by 4 bases and J by 8 bases, with 19 bases between them. This clonotype was detected many times. Source: PBMCs from the stem cell graft donor, taken from the stem cell graft. This TCR was sampled from a human donor who donated a stem cell graft to a child with acute lymphoblastic leukemia. The chain recombines TRBV5-1 with TRBJ2-1; D may be TRBD1 or TRBD2 (5 bases each). The CDR3 loop is CASSGDPGVSDEQFF. CDR3 DNA: TGCGCCAGCAGCGGGGACCCCGGGGTGAGCGATGAGCAGTTCTTC.